This T cell receptor (beta chain) was obtained from a study of early T cells in non-severe SARS-CoV-2 infection. Whole-study context: The authors sequenced bulk RNA from unsorted whole blood, leaving chains unpaired.

This clonotype appeared a few times. Individual cDNA molecules each received unique molecular identifiers attached to them. TCRdb itself ran the 5' RACE reads through MiXCR, one entry per CDR3 protein. Of approximately 120,000 distinct CDR3 sequences in the sample, more than 13% were seen once. This clonotype was sampled from an adult who was a healthcare worker with PCR-confirmed SARS-CoV-2 infection or an uninfected control (not recorded which). The sample taken for sequencing was whole blood.

The CDR3 spells CSVKPTGSSNQPQHF. In nucleotides, the CDR3 is TGCAGTGTCAAACCTACAGGGAGTAGCAATCAGCCCCAGCATTTT. This chain joins TRBV20-1 and TRBJ1-5; weak D call: TRBD1 (6 bases). Trimming removed 7 bases from V and 0 bases from J, with 16 bases in between. Per germline, CDR1 DFQATT and CDR2 SNEGSKA (reference sequence). The CDR3 spans 15 residues.